These 21 T cell receptor beta chains came from one sample sequenced in a study of regulatory T cells in long-lasting Graves disease. Time point defined: newly diagnosed GD, antithyroid drugs for less than 3 months. TCR sequences were obtained from RNA taken from PBMCs. iRepertoire HTBI primers and Arm-PCR of CDR3 regions built TCR beta libraries. TCRdb re-called the multiplex PCR reads through MiXCR, storing one row per CDR3 protein. Counted here are around 250,000 distinct CDR3 sequences, around 20% occurring once; the ten biggest clones make up approximately 14%. Material: peripheral blood mononuclear cells (PBMCs), obtained at new diagnosis, from a patient treated with antithyroid drugs. All receptors derive from a female donor with Graves disease.

This clonotype has more than one count but fewer than ten. The chain couples TRBV18 to TRBJ1-1; possible D gene TRBD1, 5 bases. The germline CDR1 and CDR2 sequences are KGHSH and LQKENI. This CDR3 region has 16 residues. V was pared by 5 bases and J by 0 bases, with 16 bases between. The CDR3 bases are TGTGCCAGCTCATTTCAGGGTGGGCTGATGAACACTGAAGCTTTCTTT. Translated: CASSFQGGLMNTEAFF.

This clonotype came up many times. The chain recombines TRBV4-2 with TRBJ2-5; the D gene is possibly TRBD1 (6 bases). The CDR3 is 13 residues long. The germline V and J ends were trimmed by 6 bases and 5 bases, with 13 bases remaining between them. Per germline, CDR1 LGHNA and CDR2 YNFKEQ. CDR3 residues: CASSPQGRETQYF. As DNA, the CDR3 is TGTGCCAGCAGTCCCCAGGGGCGCGAGACCCAGTACTTC.

In this sample, this clonotype turned up many times. V gene TRBV27 combines with J gene TRBJ2-1; 16 bases line up with TRBD2. CDR1 and CDR2 (germline): MNHEY, SMNVEV (reference sequence). After removal of 4 bases from V and 4 bases from J, the junction contained 7 bases not matched to a gene. This CDR3 contains 18 residues. CDR3 sequence (DNA): TGTGCCAGCAGTTGGACGGGGACTAGCGGGGGGGCTTACAATGAGCAGTTCTTC. Its translation: CASSWTGTSGGAYNEQFF.

A note on this clonotype: This may be a read error: a much more frequent sequence differs by one nucleotide. The CDR3 loop is CASSSDTYGGWQSQHF. In DNA form, the CDR3 reads TGTGCCAGCAGTTCAGACACTTACGGGGGCTGGCAGTCCCAGCATTTT. This chain connects TRBV6-9 to TRBJ1-5; D might be TRBD1 (6 bases). The V gene's germline CDR1 is MNHGY and CDR2 SVAAGI. The ends were cut back, 4 bases at V and 11 bases at J, with 24 bases in the middle. The CDR3 is 16 amino acids.

This clonotype has a handful of counts. This likely stems from a read error, as it lies one base from a far larger clone. The V and J genes are TRBV20-1 and TRBJ2-4; D possibly matches TRBD1 or TRBD2 (5 bases each). The germline V and J ends were trimmed by 3 bases and 13 bases, with 25 bases remaining between them. The CDR3 extends over 15 amino acids. Germline V CDR1 and CDR2: DFQATT, SNEGSKA (reference sequence). CDR3 in amino acids: CSARGFGASYNEQYF. CDR3 DNA sequence: TGCAGTGCTAGGGGCTTCGGGGCCTCCTACAATGAGCAGTACTTC.

This clonotype was observed many times. The gene calls are TRBV20-1 and TRBJ1-5; D remains unclear. CDR1 DFQATT and CDR2 SNEGSKA come from the germline V gene (reference sequence). Trimming took off 7 bases at V and 0 bases at J, with 13 bases between the two ends. The length of the CDR3 is 14 residues. The CDR3 bases are TGCAGTGTCCTGACCGGGGATAGCAATCAGCCCCAGCATTTT. This sequence encodes CSVLTGDSNQPQHF.

This clonotype was counted ten times or more. The gene calls are TRBV10-3 and TRBJ2-3; 8 positions agree with TRBD2. Germline lookup yields CDR1 ENHRY and CDR2 SYGVKD. The CDR3 consists of 18 residues. Germline trimming cut 8 bases from V and 0 bases from J; bases unmatched to any gene: 16. In nucleotides, the CDR3 is TGTGCCATCGCGGCTAGCGGGCGCCGAGGGACTAGCACAGATACGCAGTATTTT. It specifies CAIAASGRRGTSTDTQYF.

This clonotype was recorded a few times. The chain has TRBV6-2 or TRBV6-3 and TRBJ2-1; 13 bases are a match to TRBD2. The CDR3 consists of 16 residues. Germline CDR1 reads MNHEY; CDR2 reads SVGEGT. The trim removed 5 bases at V and 9 bases at J, leaving 10 bases unmatched. Here the CDR3 DNA reads TGTGCCAGCAGTCCCCATGGACTAGCGGGAGTTGGTGAGCAGTTCTTC. Protein product: CASSPHGLAGVGEQFF.

This clonotype was detected many times. This rearrangement joins TRBV12-3 or TRBV12-4 to TRBJ2-7, with D possibly being TRBD2 (6 bases). The CDR3 loop spans 16 amino acids. Between the trimmed V and J ends, which lost 2 bases and 3 bases, there was a span of 17 bases. The CDR3 coding sequence is TGTGCCAGCAGTTTATATAGGAGTGGCGGGATCTACGAGCAGTACTTC. Translated, it gives CASSLYRSGGIYEQYF.

The rearrangement joins TRBV18 to TRBJ1-6; 8 nucleotides agree with TRBD1. Germline CDR1 is KGHSH and CDR2 is LQKENI. V lost 4 bases and J lost 4; bases outside the gene matches: 3. The CDR3 covers 15 residues. This CDR3 is CASSLGQDYNSPLHF. The CDR3, as DNA: TGTGCCAGCTCACTGGGACAGGATTATAATTCACCCCTCCACTTT.

This clonotype came up many times. The chain recombines TRBV2 with TRBJ2-2, with TRBD2 identical over 7 bases. Germline lookup yields CDR1 SNHLY and CDR2 FYNNEI. The CDR3 extends over 15 amino acids. V shed 5 bases, J shed 2 bases, and the junction held 5 bases outside the gene matches. This CDR3 reads CASSMASGNTGELFF. CDR3 in DNA: TGTGCCAGCAGTATGGCTAGCGGTAACACCGGGGAGCTGTTTTTT.

This clonotype was counted at least ten times. V and J are TRBV5-6 and TRBJ1-2; TRBD1 aligns across 9 bases. J lost 4 bases, V lost 4 bases, and 5 bases had no gene match. The CDR3 is made up of 14 amino acids. The germline gives CDR1 SGHDT, CDR2 YYEEEE. The CDR3 DNA reads as TGTGCCAGCAGCATGGACAGGGGACCCTATGGCTACACCTTC. This translates into CASSMDRGPYGYTF. Using reference TRBV5-6 and TRBJ1-2 for the parts outside the CDR3, the full variable domain is DAGVTQSPTHLIKTRGQQVTLRCSPKSGHDTVSWYQQALGQGPQFIFQYYEEEERQRGNFPDRFSGHQFPNYSSELNVNALLLGDSALYLCASSMDRGPYGYTFGSGTRLTVV.

In the case of this clonotype: A much larger clonotype is one base distant, so this may be a read error. This sequence joins TRBV11-3 and TRBJ1-1; a possible D gene is TRBD1 (5 bases). Germline assignment: CDR1 SGHNT and CDR2 YENEEA. The CDR3 spans 14 residues. V shed 2 bases and J shed 4 bases, with 11 bases lying between them. CDR3 DNA: TGTGCCAGCAGCTTATCAGGGTTGAGCACTGAAGCTTTCTTT. Translation: CASSLSGLSTEAFF.

As concerns this clonotype: A far larger clone differs by one base, so this is likely a read error. The chain uses TRBV12-3 or TRBV12-4 and TRBJ2-1; the match to TRBD2 covers 7 bases. The V gene end was trimmed by 5 bases and the J gene end by 8 bases; junction bases not matched to a gene: 12. CDR3 length: 15 residues. This chain's CDR3 is CASSDSRRGDDEQFF. In DNA form, the CDR3 reads TGTGCCAGCAGTGACTCGCGACGGGGGGATGATGAGCAGTTCTTC.

CDR3: CASPINEQFF. The CDR3 DNA reads as TGCGCCAGCCCCATCAATGAGCAGTTCTTC. V and J are TRBV10-1 and TRBJ2-1; no clear D. With 8 bases removed from V and 6 bases from J, the gap between germline ends came to 5 bases. The CDR3 is 10 amino acids. Germline values: CDR1 WNHNN, CDR2 SYGVQD (reference sequence).

The genes are TRBV25-1 and TRBJ2-5, with D perhaps matching TRBD1 (5 bases). The CDR3 extends over 13 amino acids. Germline CDR1 is MGHDK and CDR2 is SYGVNS. Trimming took off 2 bases at V and 5 bases at J, with 9 bases between the two ends. This CDR3 is CASSEGAMETQYF. Written as DNA, the CDR3 is TGTGCCAGCAGTGAAGGGGCAATGGAGACCCAGTACTTC.

This clonotype occurred many times. The rearrangement joins TRBV5-1 to TRBJ2-7; 7 bases align to TRBD1. The V gene's germline CDR1 is SGHRS and CDR2 YFSETQ. The trim removed 4 bases at V and 2 bases at J, leaving 6 bases unmatched. The length of the CDR3 is 14 residues. The CDR3 sequence: CASSRLQGAYEQYF. The DNA of the CDR3 is TGCGCCAGCAGCCGCCTTCAGGGGGCCTACGAGCAGTACTTC.

This clonotype occurred many times. The V and J genes are TRBV27 and TRBJ2-7, with D perhaps matching TRBD2 (5 bases). CDR1 and CDR2 from the germline V gene are MNHEY and SMNVEV (reference sequence). CDR3 size: 13 residues. V dropped 1 base and J dropped 4 bases, with 8 bases sitting between them. The CDR3 coding sequence is TGTGCCAGCAGTTTATTTTCGGGATACGAGCAGTACTTC. It specifies CASSLFSGYEQYF.

This clonotype was counted many times. This chain links TRBV6-1 with TRBJ2-2; 7 bases match TRBD1. The CDR3 runs 14 residues. J lost 7 bases, V lost 6 bases, and 8 bases had no gene match. Germline lookup yields CDR1 MNHNS and CDR2 SASEGT. The CDR3 nucleotides are TGTGCCAGCAGCAGACAGGGCGAGAACGGGGAGCTGTTTTTT. As protein: CASSRQGENGELFF.

Only a few counts were recorded for this clonotype. V and J are TRBV6-2 or TRBV6-3 and TRBJ1-4; the D gene is possibly TRBD1 (5 bases). CDR1 and CDR2 (germline): MNHEY, SVGEGT. V was cut by 2 bases and J by 7 bases, with 5 bases left in between. This CDR3 has 12 amino acids. CDR3 residues: CASSYQGEKLFF. CDR3 DNA: TGTGCCAGCAGTTACCAGGGTGAAAAACTGTTTTTT.

On this clonotype: This probably arose from a read error, given a far larger clone one base away. This chain connects TRBV10-3 to TRBJ2-2; D could derive from TRBD1 or TRBD2 (5 bases each). The germline gives CDR1 ENHRY, CDR2 SYGVKD. V shed 2 bases and J shed 2 bases, with 12 bases lying between them. This CDR3 comprises 16 residues. The CDR3, as DNA: TGTGCCATCAGTGAGCGGGACCGGCTCAACACCGGGGAGCTGTTTTTT. This encodes CAISERDRLNTGELFF.